This TCR beta chain stems from a study of blood T cell repertoires in COVID-19. Turning to the study itself: The United States, Italy and Spain supplied acute and convalescent COVID-19 samples. Sources were T cells, B-cell-depleted T cells, or PBMCs; the material itself was cDNA or gDNA.

Sequencing used immunoSEQ multiplex PCR; TCRdb keeps in-frame clones, though not all of them. Found here are about 240,000 clones, 85% to 90% of them singletons; the top ten hold under 9.5%. The V and J ends lost 7 bases and 0 bases, in that order; junction bases with no gene match: 14. Germline V lookup: CDR1 MNHEY, CDR2 SMNVEV (reference sequence). CDR3 length: 19 residues. There are a few counts of this clone. The sequence was collected from a man aged 40-49 years who had recovered from COVID-19. The rearrangement uses TRBV27 and TRBJ2-1; the match to TRBD2 covers 11 bases. The sequencing input was PBMCs or T cells enriched from blood (not recorded which). The CDR3 coding sequence is TGTGCCAGCAAGGTATTGATAGCGGGAGGGCGGAGCTCCTACAATGAGCAGTTCTTC. Protein product: CASKVLIAGGRSSYNEQFF.